This TCR beta chain was sequenced in a study of blood T cell repertoires in COVID-19. Generated by immunoSEQ multiplex PCR, the TCRdb table keeps only in-frame clones and is missing some. The top ten clones hold roughly 4.5% of a sample with around 200,000 clones, around 86% of them seen once. The germline CDR1 and CDR2 sequences are SGHRS and YFSETQ. This CDR3 has 14 amino acids. The trim removed 4 bases at V and 5 bases at J, leaving 6 bases unmatched. This TCR came from a man aged 45-65 years with acute or convalescent COVID-19. This sequence joins TRBV5-1 and TRBJ1-1, with 9 bases that match TRBD1. The sequenced sample consisted of peripheral blood. DNA for the CDR3: TGCGCCAGCAGCGACGGGACAGGGTGGACTGAAGCTTTCTTT. Translated, it gives CASSDGTGWTEAFF.